This T cell receptor beta chain originates from a study of T-cell reconstitution after alpha-beta-depleted transplantation in children. Concerning this clonotype: Its antigen is currently unknown.

For TCRbeta, the library was prepared with unique molecular identifiers. TCRdb reprocessed the PCR reads via MiXCR and lists one record per CDR3 protein. The sample consists of fewer than 500,000 distinct CDR3 sequences, over 40% of them appearing once. Notes on the study in general: Some patients owed their high day-60 TCRbeta diversity to surviving recipient T cells and thymic progenitors. The origin of alpha-beta T cells about two months after transplant was reportedly several hundred expanded graft clones. Diversity and T-cell counts at one year after transplant derived mostly from new T cells.

Unmatched junction bases numbered 13, after V lost 6 bases and J lost 4 bases. CDR3 length: 16 residues. CDR1 is SGHRS and CDR2 is YFSETQ in the germline V gene. The J gene is TRBJ2-7, the V gene TRBV5-1, with 10 nucleotides matching TRBD1. Sequencing used PBMCs, obtained before TCRalphabeta/CD19-depleted stem cell transplant. The TCR was taken from a girl aged 2-10 years with aplastic anemia, due to receive a stem cell transplant. The CDR3 loop is CASKMISGTGVYEQYF. The CDR3 DNA sequence: TGCGCCAGCAAAATGATTTCCGGGACAGGGGTGTACGAGCAGTACTTC.